This passage covers 27 T cell receptor beta chains from one sample sequenced in a study of CD8 T cells in ankylosing spondylitis (dated by TCRdb to 2016 to 2017). The library was built by means of 5' RACE. Data came from an Illumina HiSeq 2500. The raw public reads went through TCRdb reprocessing: fastp at Q25, MiXCR clone calling, in-frame beta chains kept. One record per CDR3 amino acid sequence lists the most common genes and DNA. Here the sample has roughly 230,000 distinct CDR3 sequences; 7.5% to 9.5% occur a single time. The ten largest clonotypes hold 4.5% to 5% of the sample. Input material: blood, either unsorted or a sorted T cell fraction (not recorded which). These TCRs come from a female donor with ankylosing spondylitis or in good health (not recorded which).

This clonotype was found a few times. The V gene is TRBV18, the J gene TRBJ1-2; D gene unclear. The ends were cut back, 1 base at V and 3 bases at J, with 9 bases in the middle. From germline, CDR1 is KGHSH and CDR2 LQKENI. This CDR3 has 14 amino acids. The CDR3, as DNA: TGTGCCAGCTCACCACGGACGGAACACTATGGCTACACCTTC. Translated, it gives CASSPRTEHYGYTF.

V usage is TRBV7-2 and J usage is TRBJ1-2; a possible D gene is TRBD1 (5 bases). Germline V gives CDR1 SGHTA, CDR2 FQGNSA. CDR3 length: 14 residues. V lost 4 bases to trimming and J lost 4 bases, with 13 bases between them. CDR3 coding DNA: TGTGCCAGCAGCTATGCGACTGGGGGCTATGGCTACACCTTC. Protein: CASSYATGGYGYTF.

This clonotype was detected many times. V is TRBV7-2 and J is TRBJ2-7; D ambiguous. CDR1 SGHTA and CDR2 FQGNSA come from the germline V gene. The CDR3 totals 14 residues. Between the trimmed V and J ends, which lost 1 base and 4 bases, there was a span of 11 bases. The DNA for the CDR3 is TGTGCCAGCAGCTTAGTCTCGACACCTTACGAGCAGTACTTC. Amino acid sequence: CASSLVSTPYEQYF.

This clonotype was seen repeatedly, ten times or more. The chain uses TRBV7-9 and TRBJ1-1; no clear D. Germline CDR1 and CDR2: SEHNR and FQNEAQ (reference sequence). V lost 5 bases and J lost 5, with 15 bases in between. There are 14 residues in the CDR3. Here the CDR3 reads CASSPGRAGTEAFF. The CDR3 nucleotides read TGTGCCAGCAGCCCAGGACGGGCGGGGACTGAAGCTTTCTTT.

The table lists this clonotype with many counts. This chain links TRBV20-1 with TRBJ2-5; D may be TRBD2 (6 bases). The CDR3 contains 12 residues. Germline V lookup: CDR1 DFQATT, CDR2 SNEGSKA (reference sequence). V lost 0 bases and J 5 bases, leaving 7 bases between the germline ends. This chain's CDR3 is CSARDGRETQYF. CDR3 nucleotide sequence: TGCAGTGCTAGAGATGGGAGGGAGACCCAGTACTTC.

This clonotype was detected ten times or more. The chain has TRBV28 and TRBJ1-2, with D tentatively TRBD1 (6 bases). Trimming took off 6 bases at V and 2 bases at J, with 7 bases between the two ends. In germline, CDR1 is MDHEN, CDR2 SYDVKM. CDR3 length: 12 residues. The CDR3 loop reads CASRTGNYGYTF. In DNA form, the CDR3 reads TGTGCCAGCAGAACAGGGAACTATGGCTACACCTTC.

The genes are TRBV25-1 and TRBJ1-5; 9 bases agree with TRBD1. There are 14 residues in the CDR3. V lost 11 bases to trimming and J lost 1 base; unmatched junction nucleotides: 6. Germline loops: CDR1 MGHDK, CDR2 SYGVNS. CDR3 residues: CASRQGGSNQPQHF. For the CDR3, the DNA is TGTGCCTCTCGACAGGGGGGGAGCAATCAGCCCCAGCATTTT.

This clonotype was detected many times. The chain has TRBV28 and TRBJ2-3, with TRBD1 identical over 11 bases. This CDR3 region has 15 residues. The V gene's germline CDR1 is MDHEN and CDR2 SYDVKM. V shed 8 bases, J shed 5 bases, and the junction held 9 bases outside the gene matches. The CDR3 coding sequence is TGTGCCAGCGCCAGACGGACAGGGGGCAGAGATACGCAGTATTTT. This codes for CASARRTGGRDTQYF.

This clonotype has ten or more counts. This chain links TRBV7-6 with TRBJ1-2; D unresolved. The V end was cut by 1 base, the J end by 4 bases, with 10 bases between. This CDR3 contains 14 residues. CDR1 is SGHVS and CDR2 is FNYEAQ in the germline V gene. CDR3 DNA: TGTGCCAGCAGCTTAGAAGCAGGAGTCTATGGCTACACCTTC. This encodes CASSLEAGVYGYTF. Supplemented by reference TRBV7-6 and TRBJ1-2, the full variable domain reads GAGVSQSPRYKVTKRGQDVALRCDPISGHVSLYWYRQALGQGPEFLTYFNYEAQQDKSGLPNDRFSAERPEGSISTLTIQRTEQRDSAMYRCASSLEAGVYGYTFGSGTRLTVV.

Only a few counts were recorded for this clonotype. The V call is TRBV7-6, the J call TRBJ1-4; the match to TRBD1 covers 8 bases. The J segment lost 8 bases and the V segment lost 3 bases, leaving 5 bases of the junction unmatched. Germline CDR1 SGHVS, CDR2 FNYEAQ. The CDR3 is made up of 14 amino acids. CDR3 loop: CASSFQGAGEKLFF. DNA of the CDR3: TGTGCCAGCAGCTTCCAGGGGGCTGGGGAAAAACTGTTTTTT.

A remark on this clonotype: A read error may account for a junction end that differs from germline. The V and J genes are TRBV7-9 and TRBJ2-1, with TRBD1 matching 8 bases. Germline V gives CDR1 SEHNR, CDR2 FQNEAQ (reference sequence). The CDR3 has 14 residues. CDR3 in DNA: TGTGTCAGCAGCCCAAGACAGGGGTACAATGAGCAGTTCTTC. This encodes CVSSPRQGYNEQFF. The whole variable domain, filled in from reference TRBV7-9 and TRBJ2-1, reads DTGVSQNPRHKITKRGQNVTFRCDPISEHNRLYWYRQTLGQGPEFLTYFQNEAQLEKSRLLSDRFSAERPKGSFSTLEIQRTEQGDSAMYLCVSSPRQGYNEQFFGPGTRLTVL.

This clonotype was observed at least ten times. V is TRBV6-5 and J is TRBJ2-5; tentatively, D is TRBD2 (6 bases). The CDR3 is made up of 15 amino acids. Per the germline V gene, CDR1 is MNHEY and CDR2 is SVGAGI. The V end lost 0 bases, the J end lost 2 bases, and 10 bases lay between the germline ends. Written as DNA, the CDR3 is TGTGCCAGCAGTTACTCGGGACTTTTGCAAGAGACCCAGTACTTC. Translation: CASSYSGLLQETQYF.

This clonotype was detected ten times or more. This chain joins TRBV15 and TRBJ1-1; TRBD1 matches 7 bases. Germline V gene sequence: CDR1 LNHNV, CDR2 YYDKDF (reference sequence). This CDR3 spans 12 amino acids. V gave up 0 bases and J gave up 11 bases; unmatched junction bases: 3. CDR3 DNA: TGTGCCACCAGCAGAGAGGACAGGTGGGCTTTCTTT. Amino acids: CATSREDRWAFF.

This clonotype was seen at least ten times. This rearrangement joins TRBV11-2 to TRBJ2-1, with unresolved D. Germline V CDR1 and CDR2: SGHAT, FQNNGV. V gave up 5 bases and J gave up 6 bases, with 17 bases separating them. This CDR3 is 15 amino acids long. CDR3 sequence reads: CASSQGTRLRNEQFF. In DNA, the CDR3 is TGTGCCAGCAGCCAAGGAACACGTCTACGCAATGAGCAGTTCTTC.

This clonotype was counted many times. This chain links TRBV29-1 with TRBJ2-7; 12 positions match TRBD2. V dropped 5 bases and J dropped 1; count of bases not matched to a gene: 3. The CDR3 has 14 residues. Per the germline V gene, CDR1 is SQVTM and CDR2 is ANQGSEA. The CDR3 DNA follows: TGCAGCGTTAGGACTAGCGGGGATTCCTACGAGCAGTACTTC. Translated: CSVRTSGDSYEQYF.

This clonotype was found many times. This rearrangement joins TRBV20-1 to TRBJ2-5, with TRBD1 identical over 8 bases. CDR1 and CDR2 from the germline V gene are DFQATT and SNEGSKA (reference sequence). The V segment lost 1 base and the J segment 4 bases; nucleotides outside the gene matches: 8. This CDR3 region has 15 residues. CDR3 DNA: TGCAGTGCTAGAGGGTGGCAGGGGGCCGCAGAGACCCAGTACTTC. It yields the protein CSARGWQGAAETQYF.

This clonotype was counted ten times or more. The chain carries TRBV6-2 or TRBV6-3 and TRBJ2-1; 10 positions match TRBD1. Unmatched junction bases numbered 10, after V lost 7 bases and J lost 7 bases. Germline CDR1 and CDR2: MNHEY and SVGEGT. The CDR3 covers 15 residues. The CDR3 DNA sequence: TGTGCCAGCAACACCCTTGGACAGGGGGAAAATGAGCAGTTCTTC. It yields the protein CASNTLGQGENEQFF.

This clonotype was seen at least ten times. The chain combines TRBV20-1 with TRBJ1-5; D unresolved. CDR3 length equals 10 residues. CDR1 and CDR2 from the germline V gene are DFQATT and SNEGSKA (reference sequence). The CDR3 DNA sequence: TGCAGATCGGCGAATCAGCCCCAGCATTTT. Residues: CRSANQPQHF.

This clonotype was detected only a few times. The chain couples TRBV7-9 to TRBJ2-1; D remains ambiguous. V was trimmed by 6 bases and J by 6 bases, leaving 9 bases between them. Germline CDR1 is SEHNR and CDR2 is FQNEAQ (reference sequence). The CDR3 is 12 residues long. CDR3: CASRNDGNEQFF. The CDR3 bases are TGTGCCAGCAGAAACGACGGCAATGAGCAGTTCTTC.

This clonotype was seen many times. The chain combines TRBV29-1 with TRBJ2-3, with 9 bases lining up with TRBD2. CDR1 is SQVTM and CDR2 is ANQGSEA in the germline V gene. The V and J ends lost 6 bases and 3 bases, in that order; junction bases with no gene match: 10. The CDR3 length is 15 residues. The CDR3 loop is CSVLGLSGRTDTQYF. In nucleotides, the CDR3 is TGCAGCGTCTTGGGCTTGAGCGGGAGGACAGATACGCAGTATTTT.

This clonotype occurred many times. The chain recombines TRBV29-1 with TRBJ2-1, with D possibly TRBD2 on 7 matching bases. The CDR3 contains 15 residues. The germline gives CDR1 SQVTM, CDR2 ANQGSEA. Deletions cut 6 bases from V and 11 bases from J, with 26 bases between. CDR3 DNA: TGCAGCGTGCCAGGAGGGGGGGTAACGGATCGGAAGCAGTTCTTC. Protein sequence: CSVPGGGVTDRKQFF.

This clonotype has a count of ten or more. The chain is built from TRBV18 and TRBJ2-7; D gene uncertain. There are 15 residues in the CDR3. Germline V gives CDR1 KGHSH, CDR2 LQKENI. Trimming cost V 0 bases and J 5 bases, with 14 bases left between them. CDR3 coding DNA: TGTGCCAGCTCACCACCCAGAGGACCGCCGGACGAGCAGTACTTC. It is translated as CASSPPRGPPDEQYF. Looking up the rest from reference TRBV18 and TRBJ2-7 gives the full variable domain: NAGVMQNPRHLVRRRGQEARLRCSPMKGHSHVYWYRQLPEEGLKFMVYLQKENIIDESGMPKERFSAEFPKEGPSILRIQQVVRGDSAAYFCASSPPRGPPDEQYFGPGTRLTVT.

This clonotype was found many times. This chain connects TRBV11-2 to TRBJ2-2; 8 positions agree with TRBD2. Unmatched junction bases numbered 7, after V lost 5 bases and J lost 5 bases. The CDR3 is 15 amino acids. Germline V CDR1 and CDR2: SGHAT, FQNNGV. The CDR3: CASSLLSGGTGELFF. The CDR3 DNA follows: TGTGCCAGCAGCCTCCTTTCGGGAGGGACCGGGGAGCTGTTTTTT.

This clonotype was observed a handful of times. This chain joins TRBV5-5 and TRBJ1-4; no reliable D call. Germline values: CDR1 SGHKS, CDR2 YYEKEE (reference sequence). Between the trimmed V and J ends, which lost 0 bases and 7 bases, there was a span of 13 bases. This CDR3 has 15 amino acids. CDR3 DNA: TGTGCCAGCAGCTTGGCCCCACGGAGGGCTGAAAAACTGTTTTTT. The encoded protein is CASSLAPRRAEKLFF. Full variable domain (remainder filled in from reference TRBV5-5 and TRBJ1-4): DAGVTQSPTHLIKTRGQQVTLRCSPISGHKSVSWYQQVLGQGPQFIFQYYEKEERGRGNFPDRFSARQFPNYSSELNVNALLLGDSALYLCASSLAPRRAEKLFFGSGTQLSVL.

Ten or more counts support this clonotype. This chain links TRBV12-3 or TRBV12-4 with TRBJ1-1; 7 positions match TRBD1. This CDR3 region has 14 residues. V trimming: 6 bases; J trimming: 3 bases; junction bases outside the gene matches: 7. CDR3 DNA sequence: TGTGCCAGCAGCCCGACAGGGCAGTACACTGAAGCTTTCTTT. Its translation is CASSPTGQYTEAFF.

The sample holds many counts of this clonotype. The genes are TRBV12-3 or TRBV12-4 and TRBJ2-7; TRBD2 matches at 9 bases. Unmatched junction bases numbered 16, after V lost 6 bases and J lost 7 bases. The CDR3 has 16 residues. CDR3 amino acids: CASSRKASGTPGEQYF. DNA of the CDR3: TGTGCCAGCAGCCGTAAGGCTAGCGGGACTCCTGGGGAGCAGTACTTC.

This clonotype was counted at least ten times. This sequence joins TRBV5-5 and TRBJ2-2; D ambiguous. Trimming stripped 2 bases from V and 0 bases from J, with 14 bases between. The CDR3 runs to 17 residues. Germline assignment: CDR1 SGHKS and CDR2 YYEKEE (reference sequence). The CDR3 loop is CASSFGSFPSNTGELFF. For the CDR3, the DNA is TGTGCCAGCAGCTTCGGCTCATTTCCCTCGAACACCGGGGAGCTGTTTTTT. Full variable domain (remainder filled in from reference TRBV5-5 and TRBJ2-2): DAGVTQSPTHLIKTRGQQVTLRCSPISGHKSVSWYQQVLGQGPQFIFQYYEKEERGRGNFPDRFSARQFPNYSSELNVNALLLGDSALYLCASSFGSFPSNTGELFFGEGSRLTVL.